This is a list of T cell receptor beta chains from one sample in a study of vaccination and CD4 T cells after COVID-19. Via MiXCR, TCRdb re-called the PCR reads, giving one row per CDR3 protein. The sample has some 25,000 distinct CDR3 sequences; 25% to 35% are singletons. What these receptors recognize is not known. Sequences were derived from CD4+ T cells from blood, cultured in vitro, sampled about 7 months after SARS-CoV-2 vaccination. All receptors come from a human donor who had recovered from COVID-19. The CDR3 runs from the conserved cysteine through the conserved F or W.

V	J	CDR3
TRBV27	TRBJ2-7	CASIEGDRGIYEQYF
TRBV7-3	TRBJ2-1	CASSSGQGIYNEQFF
TRBV20-1	TRBJ2-5	CSARDPRVLTREETQYF
TRBV10-3	TRBJ2-7	CAISEGDGGGNEQYF
TRBV6-1	TRBJ1-1	CASSEPPTGRTEAFF
TRBV6-1	TRBJ1-5	CASSEGPGPNQPQHF
TRBV28	TRBJ1-5	CASSPTPGQIYQPQHF
TRBV28	TRBJ2-7	CASLGAYEQYF
TRBV6-1	TRBJ2-3	CASRIEGQSTDTQYF
TRBV15	TRBJ2-1	CATSRDWRESYNEQFF
TRBV20-1	TRBJ1-2	CSASYPPKPETGMNTDGYTF
TRBV7-2	TRBJ1-5	CASSFTGSNQPQHF
TRBV6-1	TRBJ2-7	CASSPRDSLYEQYF
TRBV28	TRBJ1-5	CASTFNRGKGQPQHF
TRBV27	TRBJ2-7	CASSSRDGVYEQYF
TRBV2	TRBJ2-1	CASSELLKFF
TRBV20-1	TRBJ2-3	CSATREAGPDTQYF
TRBV20-1	TRBJ2-1	CSAQGGPGSSYNEQFF
TRBV24-1	TRBJ2-1	CATSARGPYNEQFF
TRBV28	TRBJ2-1	CASSYPSRGLDDEQFF
TRBV20-1	TRBJ2-7	CSAGTWASGAYEQYF
TRBV27	TRBJ2-2	CASSLTLRVTGELFF
TRBV24-1	TRBJ1-5	CATSDIGNNQPQHF
TRBV21-1	TRBJ1-5	CASPGNQPQHF
TRBV5-4	TRBJ1-5	CASSLETGHPQHF
TRBV6-1	TRBJ2-5	CASRRTVDTAQYF
TRBV6-1	TRBJ2-7	CASRQGGDEQYF
TRBV7-8	TRBJ2-1	CASSLDRTGGDEQFF
TRBV7-9	TRBJ2-7	CASSPGGTSYDEQYF
TRBV7-9	TRBJ2-7	CASSWGETYEQYF
TRBV7-2	TRBJ2-7	CASSLLAYEQYF
TRBV20-1	TRBJ1-6	CSAPRGQEENSPLHF
TRBV20-1	TRBJ2-5	CSARVSRLAGGLGGETQYF
TRBV7-7	TRBJ2-1	CASSLAGAYNEQFF
TRBV18	TRBJ2-1	CASSPGQSRNEQFF
TRBV7-6	TRBJ2-7	CASSLRDSYEQYF
TRBV7-8	TRBJ2-7	CASSFGTSGGYEQYF
TRBV30	TRBJ1-6	CAWRNSPESPLHF
TRBV7-2	TRBJ2-2	CASTTDTGELFF
TRBV20-1	TRBJ2-3	CSAAPLTSEQTSTDTQYF
TRBV7-6	TRBJ2-1	CASSLRRDAYNEQFF
TRBV28	TRBJ2-7	CASSSGGLYEQYF
TRBV5-8	TRBJ2-5	CASSLGLAGTETQYF
TRBV27	TRBJ1-5	CASSPRVQVNNQPQHF
TRBV19	TRBJ2-1	CASTISSGRNNEQFF
TRBV18	TRBJ2-7	CASSPGQSRNEQYF
TRBV7-8	TRBJ2-2	CACGRSNANTGELFF
TRBV28	TRBJ2-5	CASSLGSHTQYF
TRBV5-4	TRBJ2-5	CASSPFIGETQYF
TRBV20-1	TRBJ2-7	CSARGQAGVYEQYF
TRBV20-1	TRBJ2-5	CSALPLAGGGETQYF
TRBV7-8	TRBJ2-3	CASTKDLRIFTDTQYF